Here is one T cell receptor (beta chain) with its context. Its specificity is not known. This entry belongs to a study of cytomegalovirus exposure and HLA in healthy donors. The overall study: The 90 to 150 validation repertoires used the same platform as the roughly 670 first-cohort repertoires (as reported by a later analysis). Study results and caveats: Rare sequences made up most TCRs, while some public TCRs were found in many donors. 150 or so TCR beta chains were listed as cytomegalovirus-associated.

Sequencing was performed with immunoSEQ multiplex PCR; in TCRdb, only in-frame clones are kept and a portion is missing. The sample contains around 60,000 clones, about 95% of which appear only once. Source material: PBMCs. This TCR derives from a woman younger than 30 in good health and CMV-seropositive.

Here the CDR3 DNA reads TGCGCCAGCAGCCGAGACAGGGTAGGGCAAGAGACCCAGTACTTC. Its protein is CASSRDRVGQETQYF. V and J are TRBV5-1 and TRBJ2-5, with 7 bases lining up with TRBD1. CDR3 length: 15 amino acids. With 4 bases clipped from V and 2 bases from J, the junction kept 8 bases outside the gene matches. Germline V lookup: CDR1 SGHRS, CDR2 YFSETQ. The full variable domain, in which reference TRBV5-1 and TRBJ2-5 provide the parts outside the CDR3, is KAGVTQTPRYLIKTRGQQVTLSCSPISGHRSVSWYQQTPGQGLQFLFEYFSETQRNKGNFPGRFSGRQFSNSRSEMNVSTLELGDSALYLCASSRDRVGQETQYFGPGTRLLVL.